Shown below are 26 T cell receptor beta chains from a single sample sequenced in a study of blood T cell repertoires in COVID-19. Assay used: immunoSEQ multiplex PCR; TCRdb lists only in-frame clones, some missing. The table records 90,000 to 110,000 clones, 90% of them present only once. Material for sequencing was peripheral blood. The source is a human donor in a cohort sampled during active COVID-19.

The chain recombines TRBV10-3 with TRBJ1-1, with D unresolved. CDR3 length: 11 residues. Trimming pared 10 bases from V and 7 bases from J, leaving 13 bases between. Per the germline V gene, CDR1 is ENHRY and CDR2 is SYGVKD. CDR3 protein: CATGFVGEAFF. In DNA form, the CDR3 reads TGTGCCACAGGATTCGTCGGTGAAGCTTTCTTT.

The CDR3: CASRQGAKLFF. CDR3 nucleotide sequence: TGTGCCAGCAGACAGGGGGCAAAACTGTTTTTT. The chain carries TRBV12-3 or TRBV12-4 and TRBJ1-4; 9 bases agree with TRBD1. The CDR3 has 11 residues. Trimming at V came to 6 bases and at J to 10 bases, leaving 0 bases not matched to a gene.

The chain employs TRBV6-5 and TRBJ2-7, with D hard to call. The ends were cut back, 5 bases at V and 4 bases at J, with 6 bases in the middle. CDR1 is MNHEY, CDR2 SVGAGI, per germline. The CDR3 spans 11 residues. Here the CDR3 reads CASSTIYEQYF. CDR3 coding DNA: TGTGCCAGCAGTACTATTTACGAGCAGTACTTC.

The rearrangement uses TRBV25-1 and TRBJ2-5, with TRBD2 as a possible D gene (5 bases). The V end lost 4 bases, the J end lost 5 bases, and 5 bases lay between the germline ends. Germline CDR1 MGHDK, CDR2 SYGVNS. The CDR3 has 11 residues. The CDR3 DNA reads TGTGCCAGCAGTGCGGGGGAGACCCAGTACTTC. Translated: CASSAGETQYF. The whole variable domain, remainder taken from reference TRBV25-1 and TRBJ2-5, is EADIYQTPRYLVIGTGKKITLECSQTMGHDKMYWYQQDPGMELHLIHYSYGVNSTEKGDLSSESTVSRIRTEHFPLTLESARPSHTSQYLCASSAGETQYFGPGTRLLVL.

V is TRBV7-2 and J is TRBJ1-6; D may be TRBD1 (5 bases). The CDR3 totals 15 residues. V shed 5 bases and J shed 9 bases, with 17 bases lying between them. CDR1 and CDR2 (germline): SGHTA, FQGNSA. The CDR3 DNA sequence: TGTGCCAGCAGCCCAAACCAAGACAGCCCTTCACCCCTCCACTTT. Translated: CASSPNQDSPSPLHF.

The sample holds one count of this clone. The CDR3 protein is CASTSGDTGKYEQYF. DNA of the CDR3: TGTGCCAGCACCAGCGGGGATACAGGGAAGTACGAGCAGTACTTC. This rearrangement joins TRBV5-6 to TRBJ2-7, with TRBD2 as a possible D gene (7 bases). There are 15 residues in the CDR3. Germline assignment: CDR1 SGHDT and CDR2 YYEEEE. V shed 6 bases and J shed 4 bases, with 20 bases lying between them.

The genes are TRBV5-5 and TRBJ2-3, with TRBD1 matching over 7 bases. Looked up from germline, CDR1 is SGHKS and CDR2 is YYEKEE (reference sequence). This CDR3 region has 20 residues. V lost 3 bases, J lost 2 bases, and 21 bases stayed unmatched. The CDR3 DNA sequence: TGTGCCAGCAGCTACCCCGGTGGGACAGCGGCGACTCGAAACACAGATACGCAGTATTTT. Translating gives CASSYPGGTAATRNTDTQYF.

This chain links TRBV7-8 with TRBJ2-3; 14 bases agree with TRBD2. Per the germline V gene, CDR1 is SGHVS and CDR2 is FQNEAQ. The CDR3 consists of 19 residues. J was trimmed by 2 bases and V by 5 bases; bases with no gene match: 12. In nucleotides, the CDR3 is TGTGCCAGCAGCAAAGTCCGGACTAGCGGGGGGCTGCTCACAGATACGCAGTATTTT. Amino acid sequence: CASSKVRTSGGLLTDTQYF. Full variable domain (remainder filled in from reference TRBV7-8 and TRBJ2-3): GAGVSQSPRYKVAKRGQDVALRCDPISGHVSLFWYQQALGQGPEFLTYFQNEAQLDKSGLPSDRFFAERPEGSVSTLKIQRTQQEDSAVYLCASSKVRTSGGLLTDTQYFGPGTRLTVL.

This chain uses TRBV18 with TRBJ2-3, with D possibly matching TRBD2 (6 bases). The germline V and J ends were trimmed by 2 bases and 8 bases, with 11 bases remaining between them. CDR3 length: 13 residues. The germline V gene has CDR1 KGHSH and CDR2 LQKENI. CDR3 coding DNA: TGTGCCAGCTCACCATCCCTCGGGGGTACGCAGTATTTT. Translated, it gives CASSPSLGGTQYF.

This chain joins TRBV10-3 and TRBJ2-1, with 12 nucleotides matching TRBD2. Germline-derived CDR1 and CDR2 are ENHRY and SYGVKD. Germline trimming cut 0 bases from V and 5 bases from J; bases unmatched to any gene: 8. This CDR3 is 18 amino acids long. The DNA of the CDR3 is TGTGCCATCAGTGAGTCGGGACTAGCGGGTACCCGTCACAATGAGCAGTTCTTC. This sequence encodes CAISESGLAGTRHNEQFF.

The chain is built from TRBV7-2 and TRBJ1-5, with a tentative D call TRBD1 (6 bases). Trimming removed 5 bases at V and 7 bases at J, with 18 bases between. Per the germline V gene, CDR1 is SGHTA and CDR2 is FQGNSA. CDR3 size: 15 residues. The CDR3 loop is CASSEGGRGGQPQHF. DNA of the CDR3: TGTGCCAGCAGCGAGGGGGGCAGGGGAGGGCAGCCCCAGCATTTT.

This clone was seen once. This rearrangement joins TRBV2 to TRBJ1-1, with 9 bases identical to TRBD1. The CDR3 has 17 residues. Germline CDR1 SNHLY, CDR2 FYNNEI. The V gene end was trimmed by 4 bases and the J gene end by 5 bases; junction bases not matched to a gene: 14. The CDR3 loop reads CASSALGFGQGNTEAFF. The CDR3 nucleotides are TGTGCCAGCAGTGCTTTGGGGTTCGGACAGGGGAATACTGAAGCTTTCTTT.

The chain has TRBV28 and TRBJ1-6; TRBD1 aligns across 10 bases. Germline V CDR1 and CDR2: MDHEN, SYDVKM. Trimming at V came to 5 bases and at J to 6 bases, leaving 4 bases not matched to a gene. The CDR3 has 15 residues. The CDR3 region is CASSRRDRGNSPLHF. In nucleotides, the CDR3 is TGTGCCAGCAGTCGACGGGACAGGGGTAATTCACCCCTCCACTTT.

The rearrangement uses TRBV10-3 and TRBJ1-2; 9 nucleotides line up with TRBD1. With 6 bases clipped from V and 4 bases from J, the junction kept 12 bases outside the gene matches. CDR1 and CDR2 (germline): ENHRY, SYGVKD. The CDR3 length is 16 residues. The CDR3 is CAISLFRDREGYGYTF. CDR3 DNA: TGTGCCATCAGCTTATTTCGGGACAGGGAGGGCTATGGCTACACCTTC.

The chain recombines TRBV5-1 with TRBJ2-5, with TRBD2 matching 7 bases. V lost 2 bases to trimming and J lost 5 bases; unmatched junction nucleotides: 6. The CDR3 covers 14 residues. The germline gives CDR1 SGHRS, CDR2 YFSETQ. For the CDR3, the DNA is TGCGCCAGCAGCTTATCGGGGGGTTGGGAGACCCAGTACTTC. Residues: CASSLSGGWETQYF. Combining the CDR3 with reference TRBV5-1 and TRBJ2-5 gives the whole variable domain KAGVTQTPRYLIKTRGQQVTLSCSPISGHRSVSWYQQTPGQGLQFLFEYFSETQRNKGNFPGRFSGRQFSNSRSEMNVSTLELGDSALYLCASSLSGGWETQYFGPGTRLLVL.

This clone was picked up one time. Here the CDR3 DNA reads TGTGCCAGCAGCGTAGAGGGGGTACAAGGGTTCTATGGCTACACCTTC. As protein: CASSVEGVQGFYGYTF. The gene calls are TRBV9 and TRBJ1-2; D possibly corresponds to TRBD1 (6 bases). The CDR3 runs 16 residues. CDR1 SGDLS and CDR2 YYNGEE come from the germline V gene. V was clipped by 0 bases and J by 4 bases, with 16 bases between them.

The rearrangement joins TRBV5-4 to TRBJ2-2, with TRBD2 as a possible D gene (5 bases). CDR1 is SGHNT and CDR2 is YYREEE in the germline V gene (reference sequence). The CDR3 is 15 residues long. The V gene lost 0 bases and the J gene lost 2 bases, with 8 bases spanning the gap. The CDR3 nucleotides are TGTGCCAGCAGCTTGGCCGGGATAAACACCGGGGAGCTGTTTTTT. This codes for CASSLAGINTGELFF.

This clone was seen only once. CDR3 DNA sequence: TGTGCCAGCAGCAACCGGGACAGGGACCCTCAAGAGACCCAGTACTTC. Its protein product is CASSNRDRDPQETQYF. This chain joins TRBV7-9 and TRBJ2-5, with 9 bases aligning to TRBD1. Germline V gene lookup returns CDR1 SEHNR and CDR2 FQNEAQ (reference sequence). Trimming at V came to 5 bases and at J to 2 bases, leaving 9 bases not matched to a gene. The CDR3 consists of 16 residues.

The genes are TRBV19 and TRBJ2-7, with 8 bases that match TRBD1. V was pared by 5 bases and J by 3 bases, with 3 bases of the junction left unmatched. This CDR3 region has 13 residues. From germline, CDR1 is LNHDA and CDR2 SQIVND (reference sequence). The CDR3: CASSPDRVYEQYF. The CDR3 nucleotides are TGTGCCAGTAGTCCGGACAGGGTCTACGAGCAGTACTTC.

The chain employs TRBV18 and TRBJ1-2, with 10 positions matching TRBD1. CDR1 is KGHSH, CDR2 LQKENI, per germline. This CDR3 has 15 residues. Trimming at V came to 4 bases and at J to 6 bases, leaving 8 bases not matched to a gene. The CDR3 DNA reads TGTGCCAGCTCACTTAATACGGGACAGGGGAATGGCTACACCTTC. This encodes CASSLNTGQGNGYTF.

The rearrangement joins TRBV3-1 (or the pseudogene TRBV3-2) to TRBJ2-1; 11 bases fit TRBD2. V lost 4 bases to trimming and J lost 6 bases; unmatched junction nucleotides: 2. This CDR3 is 14 amino acids long. In germline, CDR1 is LGHDT, CDR2 YNNKEL (reference sequence). The CDR3 is CASSRTSGSNEQFF. The CDR3, as DNA: TGTGCCAGCAGCCGAACTAGCGGGAGCAATGAGCAGTTCTTC.

The CDR3 here is CASSPVGLAASTDTQYF. The DNA of the CDR3 is TGTGCCAGCAGCCCGGTAGGACTAGCGGCTAGCACAGATACGCAGTATTTT. J is TRBJ2-3 and V is TRBV3-1 (or the pseudogene TRBV3-2); 10 bases match TRBD2. V lost 4 bases and J lost 0; bases outside the gene matches: 7. CDR1 and CDR2 (germline): LGHDT, YNNKEL (reference sequence). The CDR3 is 17 residues long.

This chain uses TRBV7-9 with TRBJ2-5; 8 bases map to TRBD2. Germline V gene data show CDR1 as SEHNR and CDR2 as FQNEAQ (reference sequence). V lost 4 bases and J lost 1; bases outside the gene matches: 8. CDR3 size: 16 residues. CDR3 in amino acids: CASSSRGSGTQETQYF. DNA for the CDR3: TGTGCCAGCAGCTCGCGAGGTAGCGGGACCCAAGAGACCCAGTACTTC. Full variable domain (remainder filled in from reference TRBV7-9 and TRBJ2-5): DTGVSQNPRHKITKRGQNVTFRCDPISEHNRLYWYRQTLGQGPEFLTYFQNEAQLEKSRLLSDRFSAERPKGSFSTLEIQRTEQGDSAMYLCASSSRGSGTQETQYFGPGTRLLVL.

This chain uses TRBV27 with TRBJ1-5, with D possibly TRBD1 on 5 matching bases. The CDR3 runs 15 residues. V dropped 2 bases and J dropped 2 bases, with 10 bases sitting between them. Germline CDR1 MNHEY, CDR2 SMNVEV (reference sequence). The CDR3 is CASSLGREGNQPQHF. The CDR3 DNA sequence: TGTGCCAGCAGTTTAGGCAGGGAGGGCAATCAGCCCCAGCATTTT.

This chain links TRBV10-3 with TRBJ2-2, with TRBD1 as a possible D gene (5 bases). Trimming pared 4 bases from V and 1 base from J, leaving 13 bases between. The CDR3 has 16 amino acids. CDR1 and CDR2 (germline): ENHRY, SYGVKD. CDR3 nucleotides: TGTGCCATCAGTGTCCCCGCAGGGATGAACACCGGGGAGCTGTTTTTT. It specifies CAISVPAGMNTGELFF.

The V call is TRBV7-2, the J call TRBJ1-4; 9 bases are a match to TRBD1. CDR1 is SGHTA, CDR2 FQGNSA, per germline. CDR3 size: 16 residues. V was clipped by 6 bases and J by 1 base; unmatched bases: 6. The CDR3 DNA reads as TGTGCCAGCAGGTCGACAGGGGGAGGAACTAATGAAAAACTGTTTTTT. The encoded protein is CASRSTGGGTNEKLFF.